This note documents a single T cell receptor beta chain sequence. The table came from immunoSEQ multiplex PCR; TCRdb's copy has only in-frame clones and leaves some out. The data contain roughly 250,000 clones, nearly 90% of them singletons. This sample was included in a study of blood T cell repertoires in COVID-19. The junction had 4 bases not matched to a gene; V was cut back by 3 bases and J by 3 bases. The CDR3 runs to 13 residues. From germline, CDR1 is DFQATT and CDR2 SNEGSKA (reference sequence). Source material: peripheral blood. This TCR was sampled from a woman aged 25 to 45 with acute or convalescent COVID-19. The chain is built from TRBV20-1 and TRBJ2-7; TRBD2 matches at 8 bases. This CDR3 reads CSASEREFYEQYF. In DNA, the CDR3 is TGCAGTGCTAGTGAGCGGGAGTTCTACGAGCAGTACTTC.